This T cell receptor beta chain was sequenced in a study of T cells in tuberculosis. Study-wide results and caveats: Active tuberculosis alpha repertoires lay closer to GMM-specific TCRs than controls'. Cases with active tuberculosis were adults, while controls were adolescents.

Details on this clone: What it binds is not known.

The table came from immunoSEQ multiplex PCR; TCRdb's copy has only in-frame clones and leaves some out. The sample has roughly 34,000 clones; 95% to 97% are singletons. The sequencing input was PBMCs. This TCR came from a donor aged 10 to 29 with latent tuberculosis or without tuberculosis infection.

The CDR3 DNA sequence: TGTGCCAGCAGTGCAGGCCATACGCAGTATTTT. Its translation: CASSAGHTQYF. The chain recombines TRBV25-1 with TRBJ2-3; D is undetermined. Trimming cost V 4 bases and J 7 bases, with 6 bases left between them. CDR3 length: 11 amino acids. Per germline, CDR1 MGHDK and CDR2 SYGVNS.